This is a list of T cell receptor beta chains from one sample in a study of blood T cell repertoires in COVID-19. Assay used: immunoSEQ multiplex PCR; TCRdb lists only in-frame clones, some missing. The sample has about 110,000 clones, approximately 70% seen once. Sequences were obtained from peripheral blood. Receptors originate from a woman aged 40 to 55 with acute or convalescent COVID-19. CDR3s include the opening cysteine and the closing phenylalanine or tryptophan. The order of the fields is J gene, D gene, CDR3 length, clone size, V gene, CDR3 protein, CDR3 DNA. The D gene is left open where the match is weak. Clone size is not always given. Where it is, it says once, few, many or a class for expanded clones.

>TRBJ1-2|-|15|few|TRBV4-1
CASSQDPGRDYGYTF
TGCGCCAGCAGCCAAGATCCCGGCAGGGACTATGGCTACACCTTC
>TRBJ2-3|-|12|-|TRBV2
CSGAEFTDTQYF
TGTAGTGGGGCGGAATTCACAGATACGCAGTATTTT
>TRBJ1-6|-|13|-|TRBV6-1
CASSETLSSPLHF
TGTGCCAGCAGTGAGACACTGTCTTCACCCCTCCACTTT
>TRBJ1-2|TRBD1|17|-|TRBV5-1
CASSRRPQDRANYGYTF
TGCGCCAGCAGCAGACGACCTCAGGACAGGGCGAACTATGGCTACACCTTC
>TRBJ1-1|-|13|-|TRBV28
CASSFYGNTEAFF
TGTGCCAGCAGTTTCTATGGGAACACTGAAGCTTTCTTT
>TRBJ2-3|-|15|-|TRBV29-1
CSVLGPSYSTDTQYF
TGCAGCGTTCTGGGCCCCTCTTACAGCACAGATACGCAGTATTTT
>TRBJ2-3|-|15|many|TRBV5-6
CASSPIQVSTDTQYF
TGTGCCAGCAGCCCCATACAGGTTAGCACAGATACGCAGTATTTT
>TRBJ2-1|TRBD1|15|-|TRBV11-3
CASSLGQGSYNEQFF
TGTGCCAGCAGCTTGGGACAGGGCTCCTACAATGAGCAGTTCTTC
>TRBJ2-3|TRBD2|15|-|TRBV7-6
CASRATSASTDTQYF
TGTGCCAGCAGGGCGACTAGCGCTAGCACAGATACGCAGTATTTT
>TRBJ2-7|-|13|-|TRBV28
CASSPHQGNEQYF
TGTGCCAGCAGTCCGCATCAGGGTAACGAGCAGTACTTC
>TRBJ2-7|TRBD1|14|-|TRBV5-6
CASSNRGTTYEQYF
TGTGCCAGCAGCAACAGGGGCACAACCTACGAGCAGTACTTC
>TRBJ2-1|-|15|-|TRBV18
CASSPFSEGSNEQFF
TGTGCCAGCTCACCATTCTCGGAGGGTAGCAATGAGCAGTTCTTC
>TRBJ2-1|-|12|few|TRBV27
CASRRGGDEQFF
TGTGCCAGCAGGCGCGGGGGCGATGAGCAGTTCTTC
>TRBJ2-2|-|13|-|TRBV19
CASSSVRTGELFF
TGTGCCAGTAGTTCGGTACGCACCGGGGAGCTGTTTTTT
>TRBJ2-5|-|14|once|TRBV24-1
CATSDVTGQETQYF
TGTGCCACCAGTGATGTCACAGGCCAAGAGACCCAGTACTTC
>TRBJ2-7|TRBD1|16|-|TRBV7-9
CASSSDRLPLSYEQYF
TGTGCCAGCAGCTCGGACAGGCTCCCTCTTTCCTACGAGCAGTACTTC
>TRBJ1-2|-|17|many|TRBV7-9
CASSSDTVNLLNYGYTF
TGTGCCAGCAGCTCGGACACCGTGAATCTACTCAACTATGGCTACACCTTC
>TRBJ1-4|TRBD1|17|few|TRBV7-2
CASSPRDRGQGGEKLFF
TGTGCCAGCAGCCCCCGGGACAGGGGTCAGGGAGGGGAAAAACTGTTTTTT
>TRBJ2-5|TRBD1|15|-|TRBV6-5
CASSPGQGLKETQYF
TGTGCCAGCAGCCCCGGACAGGGGTTAAAAGAGACCCAGTACTTC
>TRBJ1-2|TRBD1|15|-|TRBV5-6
CASSWGQGANYGYTF
TGTGCCAGCAGCTGGGGACAGGGAGCTAACTATGGCTACACCTTC
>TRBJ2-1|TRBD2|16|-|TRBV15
CATSRNSGGSYNEQFF
TGTGCTACCAGCAGAAATAGCGGGGGCTCCTACAATGAGCAGTTCTTC
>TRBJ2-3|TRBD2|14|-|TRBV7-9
CASSLGASGKTQYF
TGTGCCAGCAGCTTAGGGGCTAGCGGGAAAACGCAGTATTTT
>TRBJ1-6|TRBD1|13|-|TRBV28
CASAGQPNSPLHF
TGTGCCAGCGCGGGACAGCCAAATTCACCCCTCCACTTT
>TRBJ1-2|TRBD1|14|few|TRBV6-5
CASSYSGQEFGYTF
TGTGCCAGCAGTTACTCGGGACAGGAGTTTGGCTACACCTTC
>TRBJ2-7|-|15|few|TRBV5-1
CASRPDSSRHYEQYF
TGCGCCAGCAGACCCGACAGCTCCCGGCACTACGAGCAGTACTTC
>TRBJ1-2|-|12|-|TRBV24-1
CATSEANYGYTF
TGTGCCACCAGTGAAGCGAATTATGGCTACACCTTC
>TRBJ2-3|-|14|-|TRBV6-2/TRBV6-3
CASSQTYSTDTQYF
TGTGCCAGCAGCCAGACTTATAGCACAGATACGCAGTATTTT
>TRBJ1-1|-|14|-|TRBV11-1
CASSLFRGAEGAFF
TGTGCCAGCAGCTTATTTCGTGGGGCCGAAGGGGCTTTCTTT
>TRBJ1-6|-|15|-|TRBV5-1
CASRPAQISNSPLHF
TGCGCCAGCAGACCGGCACAGATCAGTAATTCACCCCTCCACTTT
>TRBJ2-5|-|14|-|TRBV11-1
CASSLPGAPETQYF
TGTGCCAGCAGCTTACCAGGGGCCCCGGAGACCCAGTACTTC
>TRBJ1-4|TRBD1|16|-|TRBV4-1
CASSQDVAGGFEKLFF
TGCGCCAGCAGCCAAGATGTCGCAGGGGGCTTTGAAAAACTGTTTTTT
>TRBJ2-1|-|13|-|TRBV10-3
CATSPGSYNEQFF
TGTGCCACTAGTCCGGGCTCCTACAATGAGCAGTTCTTC
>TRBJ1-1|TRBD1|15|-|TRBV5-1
CASSFNGQGNTEAFF
TGCGCCAGCAGCTTTAATGGACAGGGAAACACTGAAGCTTTCTTT
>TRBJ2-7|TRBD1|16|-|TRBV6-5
CASSYYGTGGGYEQYF
TGTGCCAGCAGTTACTATGGGACAGGGGGCGGCTACGAGCAGTACTTC
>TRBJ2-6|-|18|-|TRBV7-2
CASSLGGQLASGANVLTF
TGTGCCAGCAGCTTAGGCGGACAACTAGCCTCTGGGGCCAACGTCCTGACTTTC
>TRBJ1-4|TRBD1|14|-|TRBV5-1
CASSSQTGGEKLFF
TGCGCCAGCAGCTCGCAGACAGGGGGTGAAAAACTGTTTTTT
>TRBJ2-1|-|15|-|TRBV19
CASSKQGFSYNEQFF
TGTGCCAGTAGTAAACAGGGCTTCTCCTACAATGAGCAGTTCTTC
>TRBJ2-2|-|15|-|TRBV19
CASTKNRANTGELFF
TGTGCCAGTACCAAAAACAGGGCGAACACCGGGGAGCTGTTTTTT
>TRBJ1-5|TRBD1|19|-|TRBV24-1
CATSDRQYARTGPNQPQHF
TGTGCCACCAGTGATAGACAGTACGCTCGGACAGGGCCCAATCAGCCCCAGCATTTT
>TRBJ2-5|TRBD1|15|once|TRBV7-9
CASSRPGTGIETQYF
TGTGCCAGCAGCCGACCCGGGACAGGGATTGAGACCCAGTACTTC
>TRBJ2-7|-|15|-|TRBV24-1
CATSDTGTRIDEQYF
TGTGCCACCAGTGATACAGGGACACGGATTGACGAGCAGTACTTC
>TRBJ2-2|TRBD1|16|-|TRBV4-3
CASSQEGTGKAGELFF
TGCGCCAGCAGCCAAGAAGGGACAGGGAAGGCCGGGGAGCTGTTTTTT
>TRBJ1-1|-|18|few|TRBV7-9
CASSSIPRDGGVNTEAFF
TGTGCCAGCAGCTCAATACCCCGGGACGGGGGAGTGAACACTGAAGCTTTCTTT
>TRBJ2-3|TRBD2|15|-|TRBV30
CAWHLGLGNTDTQYF
TGTGCCTGGCACTTGGGACTAGGAAACACAGATACGCAGTATTTT
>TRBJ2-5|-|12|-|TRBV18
CASSPSGETQYF
TGTGCCAGCTCACCATCAGGAGAGACCCAGTACTTC
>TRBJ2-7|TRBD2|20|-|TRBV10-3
CAISEFSGGYLLKSSYEQYF
TGTGCCATCAGTGAATTTAGCGGGGGCTATCTCCTTAAAAGCTCCTACGAGCAGTACTTC
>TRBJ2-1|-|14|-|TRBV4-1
CASSQISGYNEQFF
TGCGCCAGCAGCCAGATTAGCGGCTACAATGAGCAGTTCTTC
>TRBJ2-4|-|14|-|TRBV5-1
CASRYGGPGDIQYF
TGCGCCAGCCGCTACGGGGGGCCTGGAGACATTCAGTACTTC
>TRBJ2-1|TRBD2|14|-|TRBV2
CASSGVLAGNEQFF
TGTGCCAGCAGTGGGGTACTAGCGGGAAATGAGCAGTTCTTC